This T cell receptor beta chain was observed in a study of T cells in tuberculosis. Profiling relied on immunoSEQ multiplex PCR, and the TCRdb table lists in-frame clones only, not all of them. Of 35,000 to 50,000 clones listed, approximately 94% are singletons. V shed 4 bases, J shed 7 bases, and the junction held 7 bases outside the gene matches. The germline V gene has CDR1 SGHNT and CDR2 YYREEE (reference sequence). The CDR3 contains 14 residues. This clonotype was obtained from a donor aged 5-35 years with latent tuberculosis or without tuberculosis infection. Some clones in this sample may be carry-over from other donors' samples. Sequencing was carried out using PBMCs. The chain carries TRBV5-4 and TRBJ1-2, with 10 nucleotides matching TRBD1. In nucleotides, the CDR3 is TGTGCCAGCAGCCCGCGACAGGGGGCATTTGGCTACACCTTC. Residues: CASSPRQGAFGYTF.